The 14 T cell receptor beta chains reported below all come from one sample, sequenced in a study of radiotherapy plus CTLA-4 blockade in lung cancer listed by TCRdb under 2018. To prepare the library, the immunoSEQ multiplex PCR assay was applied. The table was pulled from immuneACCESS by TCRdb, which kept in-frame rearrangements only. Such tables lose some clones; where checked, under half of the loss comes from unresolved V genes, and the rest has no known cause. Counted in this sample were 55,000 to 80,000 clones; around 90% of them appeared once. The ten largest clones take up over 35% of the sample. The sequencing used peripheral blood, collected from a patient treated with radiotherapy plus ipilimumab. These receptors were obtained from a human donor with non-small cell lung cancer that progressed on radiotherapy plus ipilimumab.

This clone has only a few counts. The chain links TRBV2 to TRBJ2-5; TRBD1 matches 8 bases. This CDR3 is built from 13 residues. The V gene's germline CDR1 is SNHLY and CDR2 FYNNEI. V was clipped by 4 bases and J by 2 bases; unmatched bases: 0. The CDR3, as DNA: TGTGCCAGCAGTGGACAGGGGCAAGAGACCCAGTACTTC. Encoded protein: CASSGQGQETQYF.

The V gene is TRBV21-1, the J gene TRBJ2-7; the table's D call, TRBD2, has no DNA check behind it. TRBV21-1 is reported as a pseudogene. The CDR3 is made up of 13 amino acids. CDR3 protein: CASNSLPFYEQYF. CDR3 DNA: TGTGCCAGCAACTCTCTCCCCTTTTACGAGCAGTACTTC.

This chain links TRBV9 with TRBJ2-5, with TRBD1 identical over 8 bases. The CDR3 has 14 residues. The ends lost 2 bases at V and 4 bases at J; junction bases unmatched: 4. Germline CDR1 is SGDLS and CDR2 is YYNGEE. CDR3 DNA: TGTGCCAGCAGCGTCGGACAGGGTAGAGAGACCCAGTACTTC. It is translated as CASSVGQGRETQYF.

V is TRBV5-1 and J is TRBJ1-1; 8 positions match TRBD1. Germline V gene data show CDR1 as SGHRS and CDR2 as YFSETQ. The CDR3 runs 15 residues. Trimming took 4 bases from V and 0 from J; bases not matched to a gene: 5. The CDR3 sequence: CASSAGQGMNTEAFF. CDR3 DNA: TGCGCCAGCAGCGCCGGACAGGGCATGAACACTGAAGCTTTCTTT.

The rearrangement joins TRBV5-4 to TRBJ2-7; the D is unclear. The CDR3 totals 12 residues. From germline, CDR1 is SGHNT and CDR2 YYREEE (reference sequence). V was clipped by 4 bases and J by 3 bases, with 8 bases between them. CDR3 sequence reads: CASSDQNYEQYF. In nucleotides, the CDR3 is TGTGCCAGCAGCGACCAGAACTACGAGCAGTACTTC.

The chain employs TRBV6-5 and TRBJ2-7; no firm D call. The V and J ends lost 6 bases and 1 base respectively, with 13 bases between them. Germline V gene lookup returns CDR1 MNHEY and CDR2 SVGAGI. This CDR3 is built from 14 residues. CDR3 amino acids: CASRVGLGSYEQYF. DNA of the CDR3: TGTGCCAGCAGGGTGGGCCTCGGGTCCTACGAGCAGTACTTC.

The CDR3 protein is CASSQVGNTEAFF. The CDR3 nucleotides are TGCGCCAGCAGCCAGGTAGGGAACACTGAAGCTTTCTTT. The chain uses TRBV4-1 and TRBJ1-1; no clear D. Germline V gene data show CDR1 as MGHRA and CDR2 as YSYEKL. V shed 3 bases and J shed 1 base, with 6 bases lying between them. The length of the CDR3 is 13 residues.

CDR3 in amino acids: CASSSLGGSGANVLTF. DNA for the CDR3: TGTGCCAGCAGCTCGTTAGGGGGCTCTGGGGCCAACGTCCTGACTTTC. The rearrangement uses TRBV5-4 and TRBJ2-6; TRBD1 is a possible D gene (6 bases). V lost 3 bases, J lost 0 bases, and 10 bases lay in between. This CDR3 has 16 amino acids. CDR1 and CDR2 (germline): SGHNT, YYREEE (reference sequence). The variable domain in full, completed from reference TRBV5-4 and TRBJ2-6, reads ETGVTQSPTHLIKTRGQQVTLRCSSQSGHNTVSWYQQALGQGPQFIFQYYREEENGRGNFPPRFSGLQFPNYSSELNVNALELDDSALYLCASSSLGGSGANVLTFGAGSRLTVL.

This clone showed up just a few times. CDR3 coding DNA: TGTGCCAGCAGCAACCGGGACACAAATGAAAAACTGTTTTTT. Protein sequence: CASSNRDTNEKLFF. The rearrangement joins TRBV6-6 to TRBJ1-4; maybe TRBD1 (6 bases). Per the germline V gene, CDR1 is MNHNY and CDR2 is SVGAGI (reference sequence). The CDR3 covers 14 residues. V was trimmed by 6 bases and J by 5 bases, leaving 13 bases between them.

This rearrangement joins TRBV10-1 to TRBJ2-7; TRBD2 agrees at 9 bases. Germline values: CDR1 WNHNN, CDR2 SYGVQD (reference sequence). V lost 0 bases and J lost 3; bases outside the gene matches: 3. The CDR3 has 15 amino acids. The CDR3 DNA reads TGCGCCAGCAGTGAGTCGTCTAGCGGGAACTACGAGCAGTACGTC. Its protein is CASSESSSGNYEQYV.

CDR3 bases: TGTGCCAGCAGTTTACTTGGGATCAACCAGCCCCAGCATTTT. Protein sequence: CASSLLGINQPQHF. The V and J genes are TRBV28 and TRBJ1-5; no clear D. CDR3 length: 14 residues. Between the trimmed V and J ends, which lost 2 bases and 7 bases, there was a span of 12 bases. The germline gives CDR1 MDHEN, CDR2 SYDVKM. The entire variable domain, with the rest obtained from reference TRBV28 and TRBJ1-5, is as follows: DVKVTQSSRYLVKRTGEKVFLECVQDMDHENMFWYRQDPGLGLRLIYFSYDVKMKEKGDIPEGYSVSREKKERFSLILESASTNQTSMYLCASSLLGINQPQHFGDGTRLSIL.

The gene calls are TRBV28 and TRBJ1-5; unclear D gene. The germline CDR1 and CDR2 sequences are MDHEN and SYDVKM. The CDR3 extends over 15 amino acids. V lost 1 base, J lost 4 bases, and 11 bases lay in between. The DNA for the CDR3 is TGTGCCAGCAGTTTATCAGGACGGCTAAATCAGCCCCAGCATTTT. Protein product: CASSLSGRLNQPQHF.

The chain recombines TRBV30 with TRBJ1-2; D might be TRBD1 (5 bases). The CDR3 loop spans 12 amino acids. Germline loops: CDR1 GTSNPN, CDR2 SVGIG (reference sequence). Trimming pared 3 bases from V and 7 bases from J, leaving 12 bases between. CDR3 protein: CAWRPPGGGYTF. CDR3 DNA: TGTGCCTGGAGACCACCCGGGGGTGGCTACACCTTC.

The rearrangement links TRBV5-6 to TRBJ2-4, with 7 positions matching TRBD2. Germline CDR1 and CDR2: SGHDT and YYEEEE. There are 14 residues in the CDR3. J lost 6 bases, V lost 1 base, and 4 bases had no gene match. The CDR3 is CASSLSGGGNIQYF. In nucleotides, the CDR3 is TGTGCCAGCAGCTTGTCGGGAGGAGGAAACATTCAGTACTTC.